This passage covers 14 T cell receptor beta chains from one sample sequenced in a study of blood T cell repertoires in COVID-19. This table comes from immunoSEQ multiplex PCR, and its TCRdb copy is limited to in-frame clones, with some not included. The data hold hundreds of thousands of clones, with about 85% observed a single time. Sequencing was performed on PBMCs or T cells enriched from blood (not recorded which). These receptors came from a woman between 50 and 59 years old who had recovered from COVID-19.

The chain combines TRBV12-3 or TRBV12-4 with TRBJ1-6, with 8 bases that match TRBD1. Unmatched junction bases numbered 6, after V lost 6 bases and J lost 11 bases. The CDR3 length is 13 residues. CDR3 sequence reads: CASSRTGRTPLHF. The CDR3 DNA reads TGTGCCAGCAGCAGGACAGGGCGTACACCCCTCCACTTT.

This rearrangement joins TRBV7-2 to TRBJ1-6; D gene uncertain. CDR1 and CDR2 from the germline V gene are SGHTA and FQGNSA. V was trimmed by 4 bases and J by 7 bases, leaving 11 bases between them. This CDR3 has 14 residues. The CDR3 region is CASSSAGFNSPLHF. Written as DNA, the CDR3 is TGTGCCAGCAGCTCAGCGGGCTTCAATTCACCCCTCCACTTT.

The chain has TRBV27 and TRBJ1-4; 9 nucleotides align to TRBD1. The CDR3 is 17 amino acids. Germline lookup yields CDR1 MNHEY and CDR2 SMNVEV (reference sequence). V lost 7 bases to trimming and J lost 0 bases; unmatched junction nucleotides: 9. The CDR3 nucleotides read TGTGCCAGCACCCGACAGGGGGATTCGTCAACTAATGAAAAACTGTTTTTT. Translating it yields CASTRQGDSSTNEKLFF.

This clone has only one observation. V is TRBV21-1 and J is TRBJ1-5. TRBV21-1 represents a pseudogene. CDR3 length equals 14 residues. CDR3 protein: CASIPGRHNQPQHF. The CDR3 DNA reads TGTGCCAGCATCCCTGGGAGACACAATCAGCCCCAGCATTTT.

The rearrangement uses TRBV7-2 and TRBJ1-1; 8 bases are a match to TRBD1. V gave up 5 bases and J gave up 1 base; unmatched junction bases: 3. The germline gives CDR1 SGHTA, CDR2 FQGNSA. The length of the CDR3 is 14 residues. DNA of the CDR3: TGTGCCAGCAGCCCGGACAGGGAGAACACTGAAGCTTTCTTT. It codes for CASSPDRENTEAFF.

V and J are TRBV9 and TRBJ1-4; D not resolved. CDR1 is SGDLS, CDR2 YYNGEE, per germline. CDR3 length: 13 amino acids. Trimming cost V 1 base and J 8 bases, with 9 bases left between them. Written as DNA, the CDR3 is TGTGCCAGCAGCGTACGGGAAGGCGAAAAACTGTTTTTT. This translates into CASSVREGEKLFF.

The chain links TRBV2 to TRBJ2-1, with TRBD2 matching 15 bases. The junction had 5 bases not matched to a gene; V was cut back by 7 bases and J by 1 base. The CDR3 has 17 amino acids. CDR1 and CDR2 (germline): SNHLY, FYNNEI. CDR3 in DNA: TGTGCCAGCACTCCGGGACTAGCGGGAGGATCCTACAATGAGCAGTTCTTC. Translating gives CASTPGLAGGSYNEQFF.

This chain uses TRBV18 with TRBJ2-1; D might be TRBD1 (7 bases). Trimming cost V 8 bases and J 6 bases, with 17 bases left between them. The CDR3 has 14 residues. CDR1 is KGHSH, CDR2 LQKENI, per germline. The CDR3 DNA sequence: TGTGCCAGCAATGGGGCAGGGGGGCTCAATGAGCAGTTCTTC. Its protein product is CASNGAGGLNEQFF.

This chain joins TRBV29-1 and TRBJ2-2; a weak D match, TRBD1 (5 bases). The V and J ends lost 1 base and 6 bases respectively, with 18 bases between them. This CDR3 region has 16 residues. Germline CDR1 reads SQVTM; CDR2 reads ANQGSEA. CDR3 sequence: CSVEVLTVGSPGELFF. The DNA of the CDR3 is TGCAGCGTTGAAGTTCTGACAGTGGGCTCACCCGGGGAGCTGTTTTTT.

This clone showed up just a few times. The chain employs TRBV29-1 and TRBJ1-1; 9 bases fit TRBD1. After removal of 7 bases from V and 6 bases from J, the junction contained 12 bases not matched to a gene. The CDR3 runs 14 residues. Germline CDR1 reads SQVTM; CDR2 reads ANQGSEA. This chain's CDR3 is CSAGTGRRTAEAFF. The CDR3 bases are TGCAGCGCCGGGACAGGGAGACGAACCGCTGAAGCTTTCTTT.

V usage is TRBV11-2 and J usage is TRBJ2-7; D is unresolved. V lost 5 bases and J 1 base, leaving 6 bases between the germline ends. This CDR3 contains 12 residues. Germline V gene data show CDR1 as SGHAT and CDR2 as FQNNGV. The CDR3, as DNA: TGTGCCAGCAGCGAGTATTCCTACGAGCAGTACTTC. As protein: CASSEYSYEQYF.

With regard to this clone: Different DNA sequences within this sample yield the same CDR3. The chain carries TRBV6-1 and TRBJ2-1; 10 nucleotides align to TRBD2. The CDR3 runs to 15 residues. V shed 3 bases and J 5 bases; nucleotides not matched to a gene: 4. Germline V gene data show CDR1 as MNHNS and CDR2 as SASEGT. CDR3 sequence: CASSDRLAGNNEQFF. The CDR3, as DNA: TGTGCCAGCAGTGATCGACTAGCGGGTAACAATGAGCAGTTCTTC.

This clone was picked up many times. The chain employs TRBV5-1 and TRBJ1-6, with D possibly matching TRBD1 (6 bases). The CDR3 sequence is 15 residues long. Germline CDR1 SGHRS, CDR2 YFSETQ. The V end was cut by 0 bases, the J end by 2 bases, with 6 bases between. The CDR3 here is CASSLGTAYNSPLHF. The CDR3 region has the DNA TGCGCCAGCAGCTTGGGGACAGCCTATAATTCACCCCTCCACTTT.

The chain carries TRBV11-2 and TRBJ1-5; TRBD1 agrees at 8 bases. The CDR3 length is 17 residues. Losses at the gene ends were 2 bases for V and 2 bases for J; bases not matched to a gene: 8. The germline V gene encodes CDR1 SGHAT and CDR2 FQNNGV. This chain's CDR3 is CASSLSAGGAGNQPQHF. The DNA for the CDR3 is TGTGCCAGCAGCTTAAGTGCAGGGGGCGCCGGCAATCAGCCCCAGCATTTT.